These 2 T cell receptor beta chains came from one sample sequenced in a study of blood T cells in healthy people across ages. A J-beta primer mix and a sample-barcoded 5' primer were used in a second PCR of about 7 to 12 cycles. Via MiXCR, TCRdb re-called the 5' RACE reads, giving one row per CDR3 protein. This repertoire shows some 860,000 distinct CDR3 sequences, about 61% found once; its top ten account for more than 25%. What was sequenced was blood. The source is a man aged 35 to 55 in good health.

For this clonotype: A single base separates this from a much larger clone, so it may be a read error. This chain links TRBV7-2 with TRBJ2-1, with 7 bases matching TRBD2. Germline lookup yields CDR1 SGHTA and CDR2 FQGNSA. V dropped 5 bases and J dropped 10; count of bases not matched to a gene: 17. The CDR3 is 16 amino acids. In DNA, the CDR3 is TGTGCCAGCAGCCACGGCGGGAGCGTAGGTGCCTACGAGCAGTTCTTC. It is translated as CASSHGGSVGAYEQFF.

The chain employs TRBV7-9 and TRBJ2-5; D may match TRBD1 or TRBD2 (6 bases each). The V end was cut by 1 base, the J end by 4 bases, with 16 bases between. The CDR3 extends over 16 amino acids. In germline, CDR1 is SEHNR, CDR2 FQNEAQ (reference sequence). The CDR3, as DNA: TGTGCCAGCAGCTTAGATTCGATACGGGGGCGAGAGACCCAGTACTTC. The encoded protein is CASSLDSIRGRETQYF.